This entry concerns a single TCR beta chain. These data belong to a study of T cell responses to AZD1222 COVID-19 vaccine. Measured with immunoSEQ multiplex PCR; TCRdb has only the in-frame clones, and not every one. The sample records 110,000 to 150,000 clones, 90% to 95% being singletons. CDR1 is LGHDT, CDR2 YNNKEL, per germline (reference sequence). This CDR3 region has 22 residues. Trimming removed 0 bases from V and 2 bases from J; junction bases left unmatched: 24. This rearrangement joins TRBV3-1 (or the pseudogene TRBV3-2) to TRBJ2-7; 8 nucleotides match TRBD2. The TCR comes from an adult who had recovered from COVID-19. The source material was peripheral blood, sampled after recovery from COVID-19. The CDR3 loop is CASSQDRGSHLRKRGRTYEQYF. The CDR3 nucleotides read TGTGCCAGCAGCCAAGATCGGGGGTCTCACCTCAGGAAACGCGGGAGGACCTACGAGCAGTACTTC.